The entry below gives a single TCR beta chain sequence along with its context. No antigen is known for it. Trimming took off 5 bases at V and 1 base at J, with 11 bases between the two ends. Germline V CDR1 and CDR2: SEHNR, FQNEAQ (reference sequence). The CDR3 is made up of 14 amino acids. The data are from a study of T cells in localized non-small cell lung cancer. General study points: The study detected a median about 60 of the top 100 tumor clones in adjacent lung. Peak T cell clonality was found in uninvolved adjacent lung, exceeding tumor.

Sequencing was performed with immunoSEQ multiplex PCR; in TCRdb, only in-frame clones are kept and a portion is missing. The sample gives tens of thousands of clones, approximately 80% of which show up once; roughly 8% is in the top ten. Source: PBMCs, taken before any cancer treatment. The TCR originated in a man aged 35-75 years with stage II lung adenocarcinoma. The chain uses TRBV7-9 and TRBJ2-5; possible D gene TRBD2, 6 bases. CDR3 loop: CASSPGLLQETQYF. The CDR3 DNA is TGTGCCAGCAGCCCCGGACTACTCCAAGAGACCCAGTACTTC.